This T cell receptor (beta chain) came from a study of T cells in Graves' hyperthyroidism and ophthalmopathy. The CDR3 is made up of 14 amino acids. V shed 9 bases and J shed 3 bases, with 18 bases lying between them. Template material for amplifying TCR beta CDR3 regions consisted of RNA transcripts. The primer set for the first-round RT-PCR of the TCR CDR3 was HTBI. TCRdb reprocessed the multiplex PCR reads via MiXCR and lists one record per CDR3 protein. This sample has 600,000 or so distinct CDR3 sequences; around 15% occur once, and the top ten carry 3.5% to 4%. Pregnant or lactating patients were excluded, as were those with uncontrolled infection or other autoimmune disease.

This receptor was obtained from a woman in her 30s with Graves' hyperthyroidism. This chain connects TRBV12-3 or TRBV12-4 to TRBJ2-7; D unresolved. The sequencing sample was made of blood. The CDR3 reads CASARGGPRYEQYF. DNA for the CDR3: TGTGCCAGTGCACGCGGCGGTCCGCGCTACGAGCAGTACTTC.